The 22 T cell receptor beta chains in this list originate from one sample, sequenced in a study of T cells in Graves' hyperthyroidism and ophthalmopathy. There were TCR beta CDR3 regions amplified from RNA transcripts. HTBI primers were employed in a first-round RT-PCR of the TCR CDR3. Using its own MiXCR run on the multiplex PCR reads, TCRdb lists one record per CDR3 protein. The table shows around 600,000 distinct CDR3 sequences, with 16% occurring only once. Sequencing was carried out using blood. Source of these receptors: a woman aged 40 to 55 with Graves' ophthalmopathy.

J is TRBJ1-4 and V is TRBV30; no firm D call. The CDR3 contains 18 residues. CDR1 GTSNPN and CDR2 SVGIG come from the germline V gene (reference sequence). Trimming removed 2 bases at V and 2 bases at J, with 21 bases between. CDR3 region: CAWSTTDQLSTTNEKLFF. In DNA, the CDR3 is TGTGCCTGGAGTACAACGGACCAACTATCCACGACTAATGAAAAACTGTTTTTT.

The chain employs TRBV2 and TRBJ2-7; 11 nucleotides line up with TRBD2. This CDR3 has 13 amino acids. The V and J ends lost 10 bases and 4 bases, in that order; junction bases with no gene match: 6. Germline CDR1 and CDR2: SNHLY and FYNNEI. The CDR3 here is CATQTSGVYEQYF. In nucleotides, the CDR3 is TGTGCCACCCAGACTAGCGGGGTTTACGAGCAGTACTTC.

This clonotype came up many times. The V and J genes are TRBV7-9 and TRBJ2-7; 12 bases align to TRBD2. This CDR3 contains 15 residues. Germline CDR1 is SEHNR and CDR2 is FQNEAQ (reference sequence). The J segment lost 6 bases and the V segment lost 5 bases, leaving 8 bases of the junction unmatched. CDR3 residues: CASSAKTSGRIEQYF. CDR3 in DNA: TGTGCCAGCAGCGCGAAGACTAGCGGGAGAATCGAGCAGTACTTC.

This clonotype was observed many times. V usage is TRBV11-3 and J usage is TRBJ1-1; D may be TRBD1 (5 bases). This CDR3 has 15 amino acids. The V gene lost 4 bases and the J gene lost 0 bases, with 12 bases spanning the gap. Per the germline V gene, CDR1 is SGHNT and CDR2 is YENEEA. The CDR3 sequence: CASSSREGMNTEAFF. CDR3 sequence (DNA): TGTGCCAGCAGCTCCCGGGAGGGGATGAACACTGAAGCTTTCTTT.

This clonotype was recorded many times. This chain links TRBV2 with TRBJ2-3, with 8 bases fitting TRBD1. Germline V gene sequence: CDR1 SNHLY, CDR2 FYNNEI. CDR3 length: 13 amino acids. Losses at the gene ends were 8 bases for V and 1 base for J; bases not matched to a gene: 2. The DNA of the CDR3 is TGTGCCAGCGGACAGGGTGGCACAGATACGCAGTATTTT. It specifies CASGQGGTDTQYF.

In this sample, this clonotype turned up many times. This chain uses TRBV5-1 with TRBJ2-3; D possibly matches TRBD1 or TRBD2 (5 bases each). Trimming removed 4 bases at V and 1 base at J, with 13 bases between. The CDR3 covers 15 residues. Germline CDR1 and CDR2: SGHRS and YFSETQ. CDR3 coding DNA: TGCGCCAGCAGCCTGAGGGACGTGCGCACAGATACGCAGTATTTT. This encodes CASSLRDVRTDTQYF. The complete variable domain, with remaining parts taken from reference TRBV5-1 and TRBJ2-3, reads KAGVTQTPRYLIKTRGQQVTLSCSPISGHRSVSWYQQTPGQGLQFLFEYFSETQRNKGNFPGRFSGRQFSNSRSEMNVSTLELGDSALYLCASSLRDVRTDTQYFGPGTRLTVL.

This clonotype was seen repeatedly, ten times or more. The chain couples TRBV5-6 to TRBJ2-7; D is unresolved. CDR1 SGHDT and CDR2 YYEEEE come from the germline V gene. The germline V and J ends were trimmed by 0 bases and 7 bases, with 14 bases remaining between them. The CDR3 loop spans 14 amino acids. CDR3 in amino acids: CASSLGPMGMEQYF. CDR3 nucleotide sequence: TGTGCCAGCAGCTTGGGTCCCATGGGTATGGAGCAGTACTTC.

The CDR3 DNA is TGTGCCAGCAGCGAAGGACAGGGTGGCCTCAATGAGCAGTTCTTC. This translates into CASSEGQGGLNEQFF. The gene calls are TRBV5-8 and TRBJ2-1; 8 bases fit TRBD1. Germline V gene data show CDR1 as SGHTS and CDR2 as YDEGEE. V was clipped by 4 bases and J by 6 bases; unmatched bases: 9. CDR3 size: 15 residues.

This clonotype was seen at least ten times. V gene TRBV2 combines with J gene TRBJ1-2, with 8 bases that match TRBD1. J lost 2 bases, V lost 4 bases, and 6 bases had no gene match. The CDR3 length is 15 residues. Germline V gene sequence: CDR1 SNHLY, CDR2 FYNNEI. The CDR3 bases are TGTGCCAGCAGTGTCGCCGGGACAGGCAACTATGGCTACACCTTC. Translating it yields CASSVAGTGNYGYTF.

V usage is TRBV20-1 and J usage is TRBJ2-1; 7 nucleotides align to TRBD2. Trimming cost V 2 bases and J 1 base; bases outside gene matches: 8. Germline V gene sequence: CDR1 DFQATT, CDR2 SNEGSKA (reference sequence). The CDR3 is 16 amino acids. CDR3 amino acids: CSARMTLAVSYNEQFF. CDR3 nucleotides: TGCAGTGCTAGAATGACCCTAGCGGTTTCCTACAATGAGCAGTTCTTC.

The rearrangement joins TRBV10-3 to TRBJ2-7, with a tentative D call TRBD2 (5 bases). Germline-derived CDR1 and CDR2 are ENHRY and SYGVKD. The CDR3 is 15 residues long. Trimming left V 3 bases short and J 3 bases short, with 15 bases between. DNA of the CDR3: TGTGCCATCAGTGACAACCGGGGTCGAAACTACGAGCAGTACTTC. Its protein is CAISDNRGRNYEQYF.

The rearrangement uses TRBV18 and TRBJ1-3; no clear D gene. Trimming took off 4 bases at V and 4 bases at J, with 23 bases between the two ends. CDR1 KGHSH and CDR2 LQKENI come from the germline V gene. The CDR3 runs 18 residues. CDR3 sequence reads: CASSRVVPQDGPGNTIYF. As DNA, the CDR3 is TGTGCCAGCTCACGGGTGGTACCCCAAGACGGCCCAGGAAACACCATATATTTT.

V gene TRBV20-1 combines with J gene TRBJ2-3; 7 positions agree with TRBD2. V trimming: 6 bases; J trimming: 3 bases; junction bases outside the gene matches: 9. This CDR3 contains 14 residues. CDR1 is DFQATT and CDR2 is SNEGSKA in the germline V gene (reference sequence). CDR3: CSAPLAVVTDTQYF. The CDR3 region has the DNA TGCAGTGCGCCTCTAGCGGTGGTTACAGATACGCAGTATTTT.

This clonotype was found many times. V usage is TRBV7-8 and J usage is TRBJ2-7, with 10 bases identical to TRBD2. The germline V gene has CDR1 SGHVS and CDR2 FQNEAQ. The ends lost 10 bases at V and 6 bases at J; junction bases unmatched: 18. This CDR3 has 16 residues. CDR3 residues: CATSPRSGRFGGEQYF. The CDR3 region has the DNA TGTGCCACTTCCCCACGTAGCGGGAGGTTTGGTGGCGAGCAGTACTTC. Combining the CDR3 with reference TRBV7-8 and TRBJ2-7 gives the whole variable domain GAGVSQSPRYKVAKRGQDVALRCDPISGHVSLFWYQQALGQGPEFLTYFQNEAQLDKSGLPSDRFFAERPEGSVSTLKIQRTQQEDSAVYLCATSPRSGRFGGEQYFGPGTRLTVT.

The CDR3 region has the DNA TGTGCCAGCATTCGAGCGGGGGGGCCCCGATATTTCGATGAGCAGTTCTTC. Its protein is CASIRAGGPRYFDEQFF. This chain connects TRBV6-2 or TRBV6-3 to TRBJ2-1; TRBD2 aligns across 10 bases. After removal of 7 bases from V and 8 bases from J, the junction contained 17 bases not matched to a gene. The CDR3 has 17 amino acids. CDR1 and CDR2 from the germline V gene are MNHEY and SVGEGT.

This clonotype occurred a few times. The V call is TRBV12-3 or TRBV12-4, the J call TRBJ1-4; the D gene is possibly TRBD1 (5 bases). The CDR3 consists of 14 residues. The V end lost 3 bases, the J end lost 8 bases, and 13 bases lay between the germline ends. DNA for the CDR3: TGTGCCAGCAGTTTGGGGGGGTTCGAGGAAAAACTGTTTTTT. This sequence encodes CASSLGGFEEKLFF.

This clonotype has ten or more counts. The chain recombines TRBV2 with TRBJ1-2, with 11 bases fitting TRBD1. The CDR3 is 14 amino acids. Looked up from germline, CDR1 is SNHLY and CDR2 is FYNNEI. With V trimmed by 3 bases and J by 4 bases, 1 base remained unmatched. DNA for the CDR3: TGTGCCAGCAGTGATGGACAGGGGGCCTATGGCTACACCTTC. Translation gives CASSDGQGAYGYTF.

This CDR3 is CSARTTGIRNIQYF. The CDR3 region has the DNA TGCAGTGCTAGAACGACAGGTATTAGGAACATTCAGTACTTC. V is TRBV20-1 and J is TRBJ2-4; tentative D call: TRBD1 (6 bases). The V end lost 2 bases, the J end lost 7 bases, and 15 bases lay between the germline ends. Looked up from germline, CDR1 is DFQATT and CDR2 is SNEGSKA (reference sequence). This CDR3 has 14 amino acids.

The rearrangement links TRBV19 to TRBJ1-5, with 7 bases aligning to TRBD1. Unmatched junction bases numbered 9, after V lost 9 bases and J lost 10 bases. The CDR3 spans 12 residues. Germline V lookup: CDR1 LNHDA, CDR2 SQIVND (reference sequence). DNA of the CDR3: TGTGCCAGCAGACAGGGTTTTGGCCCCCAGCATTTT. It is translated as CASRQGFGPQHF.

J is TRBJ2-2 and V is TRBV6-1; 8 bases agree with TRBD1. J lost 7 bases, V lost 0 bases, and 4 bases had no gene match. CDR1 and CDR2 (germline): MNHNS, SASEGT. This CDR3 is 15 amino acids long. CDR3: CASSEAPGGNGELFF. CDR3 sequence (DNA): TGTGCCAGCAGTGAAGCTCCAGGGGGCAACGGGGAGCTGTTTTTT.

In this sample, this clonotype turned up a few times. The rearrangement links TRBV29-1 to TRBJ2-3; tentatively, D is TRBD1 or TRBD2 (5 bases each). CDR1 is SQVTM, CDR2 ANQGSEA, per germline. Trimming took off 3 bases at V and 0 bases at J, with 10 bases between the two ends. There are 14 residues in the CDR3. CDR3 in DNA: TGCAGCGTTGATGGGGGTGTTAGCACAGATACGCAGTATTTT. Its protein product is CSVDGGVSTDTQYF.

Only one count was recorded for this clonotype. A much bigger clone sits one base away, suggesting this may be a read error. The chain carries TRBV11-3 and TRBJ2-1; TRBD2 matches 9 bases. Germline CDR1 and CDR2: SGHNT and YENEEA. The CDR3 has 15 amino acids. J gave up 7 bases and V 0 bases, and 4 bases lay outside the gene matches. The DNA for the CDR3 is TGTGCCAGCAGCTTAGATCCTAGCGGGAAGAATGAGCAGTTCTTC. Protein sequence: CASSLDPSGKNEQFF.